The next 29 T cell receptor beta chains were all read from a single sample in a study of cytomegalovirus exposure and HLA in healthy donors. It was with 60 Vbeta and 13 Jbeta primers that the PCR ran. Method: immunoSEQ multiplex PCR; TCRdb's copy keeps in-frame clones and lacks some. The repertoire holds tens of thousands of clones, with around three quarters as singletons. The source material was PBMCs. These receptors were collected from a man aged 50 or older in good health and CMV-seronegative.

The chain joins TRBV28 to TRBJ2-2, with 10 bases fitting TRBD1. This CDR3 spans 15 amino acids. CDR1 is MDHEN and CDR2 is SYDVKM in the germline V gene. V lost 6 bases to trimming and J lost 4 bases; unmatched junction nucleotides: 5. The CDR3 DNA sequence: TGTGCCAGCAGAAGACAGGGGGCTGTCACCGGGGAGCTGTTTTTT. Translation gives CASRRQGAVTGELFF.

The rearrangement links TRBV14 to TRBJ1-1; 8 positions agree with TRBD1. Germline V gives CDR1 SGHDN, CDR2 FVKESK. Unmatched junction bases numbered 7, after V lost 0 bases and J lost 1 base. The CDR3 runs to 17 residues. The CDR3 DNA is TGTGCCAGCAGCCAAGATGGCCGGACAGGGCAGAACACTGAAGCTTTCTTT. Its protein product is CASSQDGRTGQNTEAFF.

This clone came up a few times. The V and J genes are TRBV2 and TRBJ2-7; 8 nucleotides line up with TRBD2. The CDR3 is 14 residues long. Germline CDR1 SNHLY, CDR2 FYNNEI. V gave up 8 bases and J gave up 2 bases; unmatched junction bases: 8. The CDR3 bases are TGTGCCAGCGAATTGGGGCGGGAGGCCTACGAGCAGTACTTC. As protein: CASELGREAYEQYF.

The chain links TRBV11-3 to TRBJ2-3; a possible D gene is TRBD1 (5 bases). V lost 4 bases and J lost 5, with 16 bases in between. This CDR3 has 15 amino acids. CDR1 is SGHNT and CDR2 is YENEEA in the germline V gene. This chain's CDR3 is CASSSGPQRGDTQYF. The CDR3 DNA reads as TGTGCCAGCAGCTCAGGACCGCAAAGGGGAGATACGCAGTATTTT.

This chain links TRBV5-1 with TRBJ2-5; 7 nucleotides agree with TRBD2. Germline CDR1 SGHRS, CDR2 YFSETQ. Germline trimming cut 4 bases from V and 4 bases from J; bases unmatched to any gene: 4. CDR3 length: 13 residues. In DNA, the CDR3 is TGCGCCAGCAGCCCTTGGGAGGGAGAGACCCAGTACTTC. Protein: CASSPWEGETQYF. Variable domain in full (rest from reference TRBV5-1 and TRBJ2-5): KAGVTQTPRYLIKTRGQQVTLSCSPISGHRSVSWYQQTPGQGLQFLFEYFSETQRNKGNFPGRFSGRQFSNSRSEMNVSTLELGDSALYLCASSPWEGETQYFGPGTRLLVL.

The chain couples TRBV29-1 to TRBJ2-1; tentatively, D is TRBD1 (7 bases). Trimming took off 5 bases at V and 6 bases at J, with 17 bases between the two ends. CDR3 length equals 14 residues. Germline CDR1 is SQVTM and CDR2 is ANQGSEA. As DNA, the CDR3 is TGCAGCGTTTACCGAGACAGGGAGGTCAATGAGCAGTTCTTC. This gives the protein CSVYRDREVNEQFF.

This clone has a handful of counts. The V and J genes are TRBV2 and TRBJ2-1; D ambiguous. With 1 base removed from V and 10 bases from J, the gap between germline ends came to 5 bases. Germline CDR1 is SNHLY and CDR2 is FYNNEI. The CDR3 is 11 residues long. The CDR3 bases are TGTGCCAGCAGTGAAGGTCGGGAGCAGTTCTTC. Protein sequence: CASSEGREQFF.

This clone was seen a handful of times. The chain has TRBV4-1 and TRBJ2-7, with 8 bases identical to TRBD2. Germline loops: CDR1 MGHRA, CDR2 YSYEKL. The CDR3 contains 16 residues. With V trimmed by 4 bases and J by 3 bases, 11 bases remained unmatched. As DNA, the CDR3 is TGCGCCAGCAGCCGAGCAAGAGGGACTAGTATCTACGAGCAGTACTTC. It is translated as CASSRARGTSIYEQYF.

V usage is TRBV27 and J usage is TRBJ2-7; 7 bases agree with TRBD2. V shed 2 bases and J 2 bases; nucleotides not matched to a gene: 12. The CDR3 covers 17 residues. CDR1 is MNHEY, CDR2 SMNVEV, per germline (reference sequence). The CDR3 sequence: CASSLLHLASGTYEQYF. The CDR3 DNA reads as TGTGCCAGCAGTTTACTCCACCTTGCTAGCGGTACCTACGAGCAGTACTTC.

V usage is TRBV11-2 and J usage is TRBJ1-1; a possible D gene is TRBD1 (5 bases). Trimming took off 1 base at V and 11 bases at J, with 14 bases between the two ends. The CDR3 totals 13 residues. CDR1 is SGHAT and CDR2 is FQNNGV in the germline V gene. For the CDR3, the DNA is TGTGCCAGCAGCTTAGTGGGGGGGATGGGGGCTTTCTTT. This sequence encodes CASSLVGGMGAFF. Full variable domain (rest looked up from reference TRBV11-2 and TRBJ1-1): EAGVAQSPRYKIIEKRQSVAFWCNPISGHATLYWYQQILGQGPKLLIQFQNNGVVDDSQLPKDRFSAERLKGVDSTLKIQPAKLEDSAVYLCASSLVGGMGAFFGQGTRLTVV.

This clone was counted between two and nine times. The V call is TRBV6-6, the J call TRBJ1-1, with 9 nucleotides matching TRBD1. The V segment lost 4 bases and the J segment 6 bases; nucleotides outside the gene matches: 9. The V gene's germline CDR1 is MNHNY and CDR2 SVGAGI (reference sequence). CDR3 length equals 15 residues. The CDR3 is CASSSSGTGRAEAFF. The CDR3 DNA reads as TGTGCCAGCAGTTCCTCCGGGACAGGGAGGGCTGAAGCTTTCTTT.

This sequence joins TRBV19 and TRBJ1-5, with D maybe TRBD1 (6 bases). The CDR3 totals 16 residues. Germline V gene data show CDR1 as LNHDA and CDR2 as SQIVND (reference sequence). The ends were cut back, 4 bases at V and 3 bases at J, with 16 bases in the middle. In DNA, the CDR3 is TGTGCCAGTAGTACGGTCGGGGGGCGGATCAATCAGCCCCAGCATTTT. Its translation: CASSTVGGRINQPQHF.

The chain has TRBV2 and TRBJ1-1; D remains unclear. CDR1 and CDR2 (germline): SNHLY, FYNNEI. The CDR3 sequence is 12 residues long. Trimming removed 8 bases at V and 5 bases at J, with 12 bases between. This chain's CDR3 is CASRRDGTEAFF. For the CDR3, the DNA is TGTGCCAGCCGCCGGGATGGTACTGAAGCTTTCTTT.

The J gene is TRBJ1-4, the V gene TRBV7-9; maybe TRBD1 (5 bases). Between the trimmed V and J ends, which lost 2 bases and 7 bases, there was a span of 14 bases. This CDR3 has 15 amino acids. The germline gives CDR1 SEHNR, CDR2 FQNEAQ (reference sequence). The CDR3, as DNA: TGTGCCAGCAGCTTAAGTTCAGGGAGGGGTGAAAAACTGTTTTTT. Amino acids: CASSLSSGRGEKLFF.

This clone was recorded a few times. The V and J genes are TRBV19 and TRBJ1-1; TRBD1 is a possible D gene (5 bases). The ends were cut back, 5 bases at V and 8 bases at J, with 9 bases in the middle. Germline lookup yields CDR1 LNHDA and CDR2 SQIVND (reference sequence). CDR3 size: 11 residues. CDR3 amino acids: CASSRQFEAFF. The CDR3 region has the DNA TGTGCCAGTAGTCGACAGTTCGAAGCTTTCTTT.

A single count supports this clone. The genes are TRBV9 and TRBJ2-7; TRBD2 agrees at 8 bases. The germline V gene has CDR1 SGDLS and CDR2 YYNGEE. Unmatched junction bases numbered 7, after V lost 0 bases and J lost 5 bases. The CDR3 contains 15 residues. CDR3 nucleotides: TGTGCCAGCAGCGTAGGGGCGGGAGGCGCCGACGAGCAGTACTTC. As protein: CASSVGAGGADEQYF.

The CDR3 loop is CASSIQGAGPQHF. In DNA, the CDR3 is TGTGCCAGCAGCATACAGGGGGCAGGGCCCCAGCATTTT. The chain combines TRBV2 with TRBJ1-5; 9 bases are shared with TRBD1. This CDR3 spans 13 amino acids. Germline V lookup: CDR1 SNHLY, CDR2 FYNNEI. Trimming removed 6 bases from V and 9 bases from J; junction bases left unmatched: 6.

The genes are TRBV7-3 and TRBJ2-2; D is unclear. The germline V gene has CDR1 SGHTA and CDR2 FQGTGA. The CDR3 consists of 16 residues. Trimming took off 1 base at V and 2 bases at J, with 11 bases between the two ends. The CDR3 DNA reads TGTGCCAGCAGCTTAAATTCTCCCCTAAACACCGGGGAGCTGTTTTTT. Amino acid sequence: CASSLNSPLNTGELFF.

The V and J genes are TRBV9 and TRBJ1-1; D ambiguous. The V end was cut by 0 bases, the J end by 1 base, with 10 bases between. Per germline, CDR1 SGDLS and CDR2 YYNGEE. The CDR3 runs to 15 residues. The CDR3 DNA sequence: TGTGCCAGCAGCGTAGCTCTACGGGGGAACACTGAAGCTTTCTTT. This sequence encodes CASSVALRGNTEAFF.

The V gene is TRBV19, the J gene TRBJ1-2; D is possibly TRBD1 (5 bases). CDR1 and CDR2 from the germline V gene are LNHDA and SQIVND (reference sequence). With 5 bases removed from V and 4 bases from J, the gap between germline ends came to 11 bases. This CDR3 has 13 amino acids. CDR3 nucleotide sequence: TGTGCCAGTAGTCCCCAGGGCGTCTATGGCTACACCTTC. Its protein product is CASSPQGVYGYTF.

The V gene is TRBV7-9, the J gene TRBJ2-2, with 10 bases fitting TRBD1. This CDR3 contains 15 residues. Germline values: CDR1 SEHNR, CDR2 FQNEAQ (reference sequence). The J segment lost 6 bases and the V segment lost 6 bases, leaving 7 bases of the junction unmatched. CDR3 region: CASRKTGGASGELFF. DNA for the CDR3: TGTGCCAGCAGAAAGACAGGGGGCGCCTCCGGGGAGCTGTTTTTT.

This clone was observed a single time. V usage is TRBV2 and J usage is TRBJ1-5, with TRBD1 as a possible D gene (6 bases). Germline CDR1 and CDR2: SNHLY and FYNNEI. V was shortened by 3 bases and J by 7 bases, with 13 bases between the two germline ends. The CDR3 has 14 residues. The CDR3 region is CASSDRAGEQPQHF. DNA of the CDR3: TGTGCCAGCAGTGATCGGGCAGGGGAACAGCCCCAGCATTTT.

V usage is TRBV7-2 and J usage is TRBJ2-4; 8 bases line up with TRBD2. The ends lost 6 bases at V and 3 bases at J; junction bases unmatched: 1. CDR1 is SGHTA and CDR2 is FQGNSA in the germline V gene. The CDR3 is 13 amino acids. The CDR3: CASSTSGKNIQYF. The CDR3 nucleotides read TGTGCCAGCAGTACTAGCGGCAAAAACATTCAGTACTTC. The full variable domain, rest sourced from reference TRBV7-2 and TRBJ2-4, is GAGVSQSPSNKVTEKGKDVELRCDPISGHTALYWYRQSLGQGLEFLIYFQGNSAPDKSGLPSDRFSAERTGGSVSTLTIQRTQQEDSAVYLCASSTSGKNIQYFGAGTRLSVL.

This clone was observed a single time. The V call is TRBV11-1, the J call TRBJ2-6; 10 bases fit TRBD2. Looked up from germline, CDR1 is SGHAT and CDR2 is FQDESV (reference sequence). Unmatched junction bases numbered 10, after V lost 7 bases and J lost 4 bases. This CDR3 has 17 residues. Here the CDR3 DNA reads TGTGCCAGCACTGAACTAGCGGGACGTACAGGGGCCAACGTCCTGACTTTC. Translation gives CASTELAGRTGANVLTF.

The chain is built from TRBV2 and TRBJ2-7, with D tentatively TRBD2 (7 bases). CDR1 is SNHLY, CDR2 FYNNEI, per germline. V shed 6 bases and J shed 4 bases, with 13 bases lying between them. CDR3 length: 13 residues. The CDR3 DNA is TGTGCCAGCAGCGGGGGGAGGGGGTACGAGCAGTACTTC. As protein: CASSGGRGYEQYF. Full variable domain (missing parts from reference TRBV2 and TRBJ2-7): EPEVTQTPSHQVTQMGQEVILRCVPISNHLYFYWYRQILGQKVEFLVSFYNNEISEKSEIFDDQFSVERPDGSNFTLKIRSTKLEDSAMYFCASSGGRGYEQYFGPGTRLTVT.

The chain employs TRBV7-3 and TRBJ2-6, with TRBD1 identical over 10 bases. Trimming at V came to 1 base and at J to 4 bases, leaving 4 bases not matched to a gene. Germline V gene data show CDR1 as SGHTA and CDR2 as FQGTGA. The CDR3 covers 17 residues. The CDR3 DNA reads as TGTGCCAGCAGCTTAAGACAGGGGGCGGCCGGGGCCAACGTCCTGACTTTC. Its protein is CASSLRQGAAGANVLTF.

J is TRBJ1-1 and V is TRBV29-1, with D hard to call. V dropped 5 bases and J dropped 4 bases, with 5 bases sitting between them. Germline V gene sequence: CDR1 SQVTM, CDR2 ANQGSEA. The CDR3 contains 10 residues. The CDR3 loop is CSVQSTEAFF. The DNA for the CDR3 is TGCAGCGTTCAGTCCACTGAAGCTTTCTTT.

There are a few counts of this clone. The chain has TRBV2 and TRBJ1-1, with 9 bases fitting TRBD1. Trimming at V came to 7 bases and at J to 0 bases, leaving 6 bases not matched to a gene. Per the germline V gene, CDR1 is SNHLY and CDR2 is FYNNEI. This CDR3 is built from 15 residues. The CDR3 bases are TGTGCCAGCACGCGACAGGGGGGCATGAACACTGAAGCTTTCTTT. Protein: CASTRQGGMNTEAFF.

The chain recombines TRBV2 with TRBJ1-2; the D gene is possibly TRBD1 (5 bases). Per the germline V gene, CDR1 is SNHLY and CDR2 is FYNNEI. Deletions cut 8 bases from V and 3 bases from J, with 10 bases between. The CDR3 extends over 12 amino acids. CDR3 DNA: TGTGCCAGCCGCAGGGTAGACTATGGCTACACCTTC. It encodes CASRRVDYGYTF.